This T cell receptor (beta chain) was recorded in a study of a mutant IDH1 vaccine in newly diagnosed glioma. The assay was immunoSEQ multiplex PCR, and TCRdb's table has in-frame clones only and misses some. The sample yields around 32,000 clones, roughly four fifths seen once. In the case of this clone: Antigen unknown.

Regarding time point: week 35, safety follow-up. Topical imiquimod was applied with each vaccine dose, which held 300 ug of mutant IDH1 20-mer peptide. Sequencing used PBMCs, obtained from a glioma patient whose treatment included an IDH1 peptide vaccine. This clonotype originated in a young woman with glioma.

CDR3 coding DNA: TGTGCCAGCAGTGAAGCGGGGGACTTAACCAACTATGGCTACACCTTC. Protein product: CASSEAGDLTNYGYTF. The V gene is TRBV2, the J gene TRBJ1-2; maybe TRBD1 (5 bases). This CDR3 comprises 16 residues. Germline V gene lookup returns CDR1 SNHLY and CDR2 FYNNEI. V lost 0 bases to trimming and J lost 2 bases, with 13 bases between them.